This TCR beta chain was retrieved from a study of blood T cell repertoires in COVID-19. As for the study in general: From T cells, B-cell-depleted T cells, or PBMCs came the material, which was cDNA or gDNA.

The V end lost 0 bases, the J end lost 7 bases, and 13 bases lay between the germline ends. The germline gives CDR1 SGDLS, CDR2 YYNGEE. There are 15 residues in the CDR3. Per the original methods: How many nucleated cells were present was estimated from reference gene primer amplification. Sequenced by immunoSEQ multiplex PCR; TCRdb stores in-frame clones only, minus some. That table furnishes V, J and clone size, whereas the DNA furnished D and trimming. The sample has 100,000 to 140,000 clones; around 82% are singletons. The sequencing sample was made of peripheral blood. This sequence joins TRBV9 and TRBJ1-4; D possibly corresponds to TRBD1 (6 bases). The origin of this receptor is a human donor in a cohort sampled during active COVID-19. The CDR3 region has the DNA TGTGCCAGCAGCGTAGAGGGCAGGGGACGTGAAAAACTGTTTTTT. Protein product: CASSVEGRGREKLFF. The full variable domain, with the rest looked up from reference TRBV9 and TRBJ1-4, is DSGVTQTPKHLITATGQRVTLRCSPRSGDLSVYWYQQSLDQGLQFLIQYYNGEERAKGNILERFSAQQFPDLHSELNLSSLELGDSALYFCASSVEGRGREKLFFGSGTQLSVL.